The 5 T cell receptor beta chains listed next were all sequenced from one sample in a study of T cell clones after liver transplantation. Sequencing used immunoSEQ multiplex PCR; TCRdb keeps in-frame clones, though not all of them. The sample has 55,000 to 75,000 clones; about 91% are singletons. The specimen was CD4+ T cells from blood, collected roughly 26 months after liver transplant. These receptors originate from a human patient who received a liver transplant. Some T cells may arise from the graft donor.

The chain is built from TRBV6-1 and TRBJ2-1; D perhaps matches TRBD2 (6 bases). The V end lost 6 bases, the J end lost 9 bases, and 21 bases lay between the germline ends. Per the germline V gene, CDR1 is MNHNS and CDR2 is SASEGT. This CDR3 region has 15 residues. CDR3 sequence: CASSPLGLLDGEQFF. CDR3 nucleotides: TGTGCCAGCAGCCCCCTGGGACTTCTAGACGGTGAGCAGTTCTTC.

This clone was observed once. This rearrangement joins TRBV5-5 to TRBJ1-5; D unresolved. V was shortened by 4 bases and J by 4 bases, with 9 bases between the two germline ends. This CDR3 is 13 amino acids long. Germline values: CDR1 SGHKS, CDR2 YYEKEE (reference sequence). The CDR3: CASSPTDNQPQHF. Here the CDR3 DNA reads TGTGCCAGCAGCCCCACAGATAATCAGCCCCAGCATTTT.

The V and J genes are TRBV13 and TRBJ2-3; D perhaps matches TRBD2 (6 bases). CDR3 length equals 15 residues. Germline loops: CDR1 PRHDT, CDR2 FYEKMQ (reference sequence). Between the trimmed V and J ends, which lost 1 base and 11 bases, there was a span of 19 bases. As DNA, the CDR3 is TGTGCCAGCAGCTTAGTGGGGGTCGGAGGGAGTGAGCAGTATTTT. As protein: CASSLVGVGGSEQYF.

This chain connects TRBV28 to TRBJ1-2; D is unclear. V lost 3 bases and J lost 5, with 13 bases in between. The CDR3 spans 14 residues. Germline CDR1 and CDR2: MDHEN and SYDVKM. In DNA, the CDR3 is TGTGCCAGCAGTTTTTTACAGACGACGTATGGCTACACCTTC. Protein: CASSFLQTTYGYTF.

This sequence joins TRBV28 and TRBJ1-3, with D unresolved. CDR3 length: 13 residues. Germline assignment: CDR1 MDHEN and CDR2 SYDVKM. Trimming left V 8 bases short and J 4 bases short, with 12 bases between. CDR3 amino acids: CASLDFSGNTIYF. In DNA, the CDR3 is TGTGCCAGCCTCGACTTCTCCGGAAACACCATATATTTT.